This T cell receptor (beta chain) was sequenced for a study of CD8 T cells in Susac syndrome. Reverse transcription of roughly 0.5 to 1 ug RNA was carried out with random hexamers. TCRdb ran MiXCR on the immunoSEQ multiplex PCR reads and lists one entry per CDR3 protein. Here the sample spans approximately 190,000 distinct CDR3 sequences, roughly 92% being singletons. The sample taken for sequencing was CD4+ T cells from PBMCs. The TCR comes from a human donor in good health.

This CDR3 reads CATSEQGAPYNEQFF. The CDR3 nucleotides read TGTGCCACCAGTGAACAGGGGGCCCCCTACAATGAGCAGTTCTTC. J is TRBJ2-1 and V is TRBV24-1; 9 bases match TRBD1. The length of the CDR3 is 15 residues. CDR1 and CDR2 from the germline V gene are KGHDR and SFDVKD. V gave up 4 bases and J gave up 2 bases; unmatched junction bases: 2.